Listed here are 7 T cell receptor beta chains from one sample, sequenced in a study of CD8+ T cells in alopecia areata. Following RNA extraction, reverse transcription yielded cDNA that acted as the sequencing template. Using immunoSEQ multiplex PCR, the repertoire was profiled, and TCRdb retains in-frame clones only, with some absent. This sample has around 97,000 clones, with 55% found just once. Source material: CD4+ T cells sorted from blood. All receptors derive from a human donor in good health.

J is TRBJ2-3 and V is TRBV5-1, with D maybe TRBD1 (5 bases). V lost 4 bases to trimming and J lost 2 bases, with 8 bases between them. The CDR3 contains 13 residues. In germline, CDR1 is SGHRS, CDR2 YFSETQ. CDR3: CASSTGLTDTQYF. The CDR3 region has the DNA TGCGCCAGCAGCACAGGTCTCACAGATACGCAGTATTTT. The full variable domain, completed using reference TRBV5-1 and TRBJ2-3, is KAGVTQTPRYLIKTRGQQVTLSCSPISGHRSVSWYQQTPGQGLQFLFEYFSETQRNKGNFPGRFSGRQFSNSRSEMNVSTLELGDSALYLCASSTGLTDTQYFGPGTRLTVL.

This clone appeared once. The chain employs TRBV29-1 and TRBJ2-2, with TRBD2 matching 9 bases. The CDR3 is made up of 16 amino acids. Germline V lookup: CDR1 SQVTM, CDR2 ANQGSEA. J lost 3 bases, V lost 1 base, and 6 bases had no gene match. The CDR3 sequence is CSVEGRRTSDTGELFF. CDR3 sequence (DNA): TGCAGCGTTGAAGGGCGCAGGACTAGCGACACCGGGGAGCTGTTTTTT.

J is TRBJ2-1 and V is TRBV9, with D perhaps TRBD1 or TRBD2 (5 bases each). With 2 bases removed from V and 0 bases from J, the gap between germline ends came to 12 bases. The CDR3 contains 16 residues. From germline, CDR1 is SGDLS and CDR2 YYNGEE. The CDR3, as DNA: TGTGCCAGCAGCGTTCGGGGAGACAGCTCCTACAATGAGCAGTTCTTC. Encoded protein: CASSVRGDSSYNEQFF. Complete variable domain (other parts from reference TRBV9 and TRBJ2-1): DSGVTQTPKHLITATGQRVTLRCSPRSGDLSVYWYQQSLDQGLQFLIQYYNGEERAKGNILERFSAQQFPDLHSELNLSSLELGDSALYFCASSVRGDSSYNEQFFGPGTRLTVL.

This chain connects TRBV10-3 to TRBJ1-5, with D hard to call. Trimming shortened V by 0 bases and J by 6 bases, and 9 bases separated the two germline ends. This CDR3 is 14 amino acids long. From germline, CDR1 is ENHRY and CDR2 SYGVKD. CDR3 DNA: TGTGCCATCAGTGAGTCTTACAAAACTCAGCCCCAGCATTTT. Residues: CAISESYKTQPQHF.

The chain couples TRBV20-1 to TRBJ2-5, with no clear D. V lost 1 base, J lost 1 base, and 1 base lay in between. There are 11 residues in the CDR3. CDR1 is DFQATT and CDR2 is SNEGSKA in the germline V gene (reference sequence). CDR3 nucleotide sequence: TGCAGTGCTAGAGCCCAAGAGACCCAGTACTTC. Encoded protein: CSARAQETQYF.

The genes are TRBV30 and TRBJ2-3; TRBD2 matches 8 bases. Germline V gives CDR1 GTSNPN, CDR2 SVGIG (reference sequence). Trimming at V came to 3 bases and at J to 6 bases, leaving 5 bases not matched to a gene. The CDR3 extends over 13 amino acids. The CDR3: CAWSTGGADTQYF. CDR3 nucleotides: TGTGCCTGGAGCACCGGGGGGGCTGATACGCAGTATTTT. Full variable domain (remainder filled in from reference TRBV30 and TRBJ2-3): SQTIHQWPATLVQPVGSPLSLECTVEGTSNPNLYWYRQAAGRGLQLLFYSVGIGQISSEVPQNLSASRPQDRQFILSSKKLLLSDSGFYLCAWSTGGADTQYFGPGTRLTVL.

The rearrangement joins TRBV7-6 to TRBJ1-5; 7 bases map to TRBD1. The germline gives CDR1 SGHVS, CDR2 FNYEAQ. J gave up 7 bases and V 4 bases, and 7 bases lay outside the gene matches. CDR3 length equals 14 residues. CDR3 amino acids: CASSYNRGEQPQHF. The CDR3, as DNA: TGTGCCAGCAGCTATAACAGGGGAGAGCAGCCCCAGCATTTT.